The entry below gives a single T cell receptor beta chain sequence along with its context. Its target is unknown. Germline-derived CDR1 and CDR2 are SGDLS and YYNGEE. J lost 6 bases, V lost 3 bases, and 17 bases had no gene match. The CDR3 has 19 amino acids. These data are taken from a study of PD-L1 blockade in urothelial cancer. The study's findings and limits: Improved survival was predicted by pretreatment blood TCR clonality below the median.

The assay was immunoSEQ multiplex PCR, and TCRdb's table has in-frame clones only and misses some. The table records 95,000 or so clones, roughly 84% of them present only once. Time point specified: pretreatment peripheral blood. V is TRBV9 and J is TRBJ2-7; TRBD2 matches at 14 bases. Sequenced material: PBMCs, taken around atezolizumab (anti-PD-L1) treatment. This clonotype was sampled from a man in his 60s with urothelial cancer. The CDR3, as DNA: TGTGCCAGCAGCGGGGGGGTGAGACTAGCGGGAGGGCCTTCGGTCGAGCAGTACTTC. This gives the protein CASSGGVRLAGGPSVEQYF.